This T cell receptor beta chain is from a study of T cells in localized non-small cell lung cancer. Repertoires were generated with immunoSEQ multiplex PCR, while TCRdb's copy carries only in-frame clones and drops some. The sample includes about 840 clones, roughly a sixth of them seen just once. Nonneoplastic adjacent lung devoid of atypia was obtained no less than 2 cm from the tumor margin. The CDR3 is 13 amino acids. CDR1 is SQVTM and CDR2 is ANQGSEA in the germline V gene. The V and J ends lost 5 bases and 5 bases, in that order; junction bases with no gene match: 5. The TCR sequence derives from a female donor older than 55 with stage II squamous cell lung carcinoma. The source material was normal lung tissue next to the tumor, sampled before any cancer treatment. The V call is TRBV29-1, the J call TRBJ2-5; 10 positions agree with TRBD1. CDR3 sequence (DNA): TGCAGCGTTACGACAGGGGGCGGGGAGACCCAGTACTTC. Its translation is CSVTTGGGETQYF.